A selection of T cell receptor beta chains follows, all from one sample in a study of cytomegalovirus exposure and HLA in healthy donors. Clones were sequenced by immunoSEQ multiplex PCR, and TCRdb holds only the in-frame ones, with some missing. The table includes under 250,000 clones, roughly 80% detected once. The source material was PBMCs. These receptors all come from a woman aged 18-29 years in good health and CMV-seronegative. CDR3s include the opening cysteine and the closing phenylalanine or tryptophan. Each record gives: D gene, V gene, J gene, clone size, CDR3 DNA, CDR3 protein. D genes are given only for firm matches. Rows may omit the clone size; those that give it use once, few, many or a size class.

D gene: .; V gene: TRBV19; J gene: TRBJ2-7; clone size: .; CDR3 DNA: TGTGCCAGTACCTCGGGGGATTACGAGCAGTACTTC; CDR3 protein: CASTSGDYEQYF
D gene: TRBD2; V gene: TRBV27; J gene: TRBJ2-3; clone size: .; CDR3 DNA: TGTGCCATAAGGGTAGCGGGAGGCGTAACAGATACGCAGTATTTT; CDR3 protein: CAIRVAGGVTDTQYF
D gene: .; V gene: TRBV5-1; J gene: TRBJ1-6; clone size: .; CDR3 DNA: TGCGCCAGCAGTTTTGCTTTTGGGAATTCACCCCTCCACTTT; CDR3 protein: CASSFAFGNSPLHF
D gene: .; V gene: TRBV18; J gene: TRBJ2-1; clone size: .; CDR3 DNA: TGTGCCAGCTCACCACCGGGGGGGCCCGATGAGCAGTTCTTC; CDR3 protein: CASSPPGGPDEQFF
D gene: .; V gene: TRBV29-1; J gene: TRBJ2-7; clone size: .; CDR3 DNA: TGCAGCTTTAAGGGGAGCTACGAGCAGTACTTC; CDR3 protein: CSFKGSYEQYF
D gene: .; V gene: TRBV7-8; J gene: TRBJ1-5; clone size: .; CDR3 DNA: TGTGCCAGCAGCTTGGTGGCTAGCAATCAGCCCCAGCATTTT; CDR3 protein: CASSLVASNQPQHF
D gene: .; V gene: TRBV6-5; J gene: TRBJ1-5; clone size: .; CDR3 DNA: TGTGCCAGCAGAACCGACAGGAGTCGCAATCAGCCCCAGCATTTT; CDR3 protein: CASRTDRSRNQPQHF
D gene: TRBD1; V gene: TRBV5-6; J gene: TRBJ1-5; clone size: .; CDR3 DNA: TGTGCCAGCAGCGCAACAGGGGGCAATCAGCCCCAGCATTTT; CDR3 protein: CASSATGGNQPQHF
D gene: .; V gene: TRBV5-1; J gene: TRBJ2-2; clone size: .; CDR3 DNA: TGCGCCAGCAGCCTAGGGGATTTCAACACCGGGGAGCTGTTTTTT; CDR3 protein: CASSLGDFNTGELFF
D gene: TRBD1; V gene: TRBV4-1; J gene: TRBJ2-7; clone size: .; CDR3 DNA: TGCGCCAGCAGCCGGGACAGGAGCTCCTACGAGCAGTACTTC; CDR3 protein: CASSRDRSSYEQYF
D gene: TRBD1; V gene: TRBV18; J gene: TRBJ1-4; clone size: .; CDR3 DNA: TGTGCCAGCTCACCACAAGGACAGGGGGATGGTGAAAAACTGTTTTTT; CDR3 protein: CASSPQGQGDGEKLFF
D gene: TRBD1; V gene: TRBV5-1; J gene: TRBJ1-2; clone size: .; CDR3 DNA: TGCGCCAGCAGCTTGGCCCCGGGGGACAGAGCTAACTATGGCTACACCTTC; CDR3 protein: CASSLAPGDRANYGYTF
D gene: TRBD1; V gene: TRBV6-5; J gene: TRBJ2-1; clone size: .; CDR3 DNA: TGTGCCAGCAGTTCAGGGGGTCATGAGCAGTTCTTC; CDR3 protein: CASSSGGHEQFF
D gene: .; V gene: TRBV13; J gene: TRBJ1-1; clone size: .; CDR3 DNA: TGTGCCAGCAGCTTAGGGGGCATGAACACTGAAGCTTTCTTT; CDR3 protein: CASSLGGMNTEAFF
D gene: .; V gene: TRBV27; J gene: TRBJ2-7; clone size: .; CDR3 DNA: TGTGCCAGCAGTTTATCGCTTCCCGGGGGTAGTGTTGACTACGAGCAGTACTTC; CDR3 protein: CASSLSLPGGSVDYEQYF
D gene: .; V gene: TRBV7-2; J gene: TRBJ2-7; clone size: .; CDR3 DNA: TGTGCCAGTTCTGGACGGAGCTCCTACGAGCAGTACTTC; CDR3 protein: CASSGRSSYEQYF
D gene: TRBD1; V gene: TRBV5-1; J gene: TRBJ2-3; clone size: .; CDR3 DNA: TGCGCCAGCAGCTTGGACGGACAGGGGCGCACAGATACGCAGTATTTT; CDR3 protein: CASSLDGQGRTDTQYF
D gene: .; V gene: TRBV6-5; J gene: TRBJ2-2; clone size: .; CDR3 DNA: TGTGCCAGCAGTTACGGTATCCTGGGGACCGGGGAGCTGTTTTTT; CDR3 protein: CASSYGILGTGELFF
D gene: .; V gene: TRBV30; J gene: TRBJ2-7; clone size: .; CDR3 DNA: TGTGCCTGGAGTTCCGGGACAAGGGGCTCCTACGAGCAGTACTTC; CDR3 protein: CAWSSGTRGSYEQYF
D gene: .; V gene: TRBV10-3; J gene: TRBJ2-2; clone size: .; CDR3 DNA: TGTGCCATCAGTGAGTTGGGTGAAGGGCGGCCCACCGGGGAGCTGTTTTTT; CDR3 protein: CAISELGEGRPTGELFF
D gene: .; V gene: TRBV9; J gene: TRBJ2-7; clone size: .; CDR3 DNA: TGTGCCAGCAGCGTAGGGGCAGGTAGGAGCTCCTACGAGCAGTACTTC; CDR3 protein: CASSVGAGRSSYEQYF
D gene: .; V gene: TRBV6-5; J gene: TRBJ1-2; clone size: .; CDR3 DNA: TGTGCCAGCAGTTCGCCTAGAGCGGGGGACTATGGCTACACCTTC; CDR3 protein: CASSSPRAGDYGYTF
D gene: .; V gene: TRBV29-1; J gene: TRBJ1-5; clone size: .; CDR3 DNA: TGCAGCGTGGCAGGGGGCAATCAGCCCCAGCATTTT; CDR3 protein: CSVAGGNQPQHF
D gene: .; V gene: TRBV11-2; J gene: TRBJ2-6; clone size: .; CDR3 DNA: TGTGCCAGCAGCTTAGGAGCATCCGGGGCCAACGTCCTGACTTTC; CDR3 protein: CASSLGASGANVLTF
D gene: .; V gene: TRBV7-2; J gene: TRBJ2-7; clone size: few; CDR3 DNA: TGTGCCAGCAGCTCAACAGGGGAGCAGTACTTC; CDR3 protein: CASSSTGEQYF
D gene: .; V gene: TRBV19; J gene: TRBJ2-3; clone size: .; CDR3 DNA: TGTGCCAGTAGTCGCCAACAGGGCCCTCCTCGCGCAGATACGCAGTATTTT; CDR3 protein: CASSRQQGPPRADTQYF
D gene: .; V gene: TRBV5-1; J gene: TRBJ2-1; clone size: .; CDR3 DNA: TGCGCCAGCAGCTTGCAGGGGGGATCCTACAATGAGCAGTTCTTC; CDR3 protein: CASSLQGGSYNEQFF
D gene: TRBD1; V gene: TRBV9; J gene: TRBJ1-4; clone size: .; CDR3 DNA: TGTGCCAGCAGTCCGGGACAGGGTAATGAAAAACTGTTTTTT; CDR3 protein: CASSPGQGNEKLFF
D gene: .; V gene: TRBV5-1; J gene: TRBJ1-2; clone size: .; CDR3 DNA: TGCGCCAGCAGCTTGGAAGGAAACTATGGCTACACCTTC; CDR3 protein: CASSLEGNYGYTF
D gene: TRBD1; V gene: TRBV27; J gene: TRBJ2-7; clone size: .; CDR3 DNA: TGTGCCAGCAGTATTGACAGGGATTACGAGCAGTACTTC; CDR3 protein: CASSIDRDYEQYF
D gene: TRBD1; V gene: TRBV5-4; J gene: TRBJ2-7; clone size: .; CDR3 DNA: TGTGCCAGCAGCTATCGAGGGACAGGGCCCTACGAGCAGTACTTC; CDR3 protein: CASSYRGTGPYEQYF
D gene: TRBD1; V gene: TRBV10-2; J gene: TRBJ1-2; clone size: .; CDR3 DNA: TGCGCCAGCAGGGGGACAGGGGGCAATGGCTACACCTTC; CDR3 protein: CASRGTGGNGYTF
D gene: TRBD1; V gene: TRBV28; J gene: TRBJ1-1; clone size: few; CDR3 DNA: TGTGCCAGCAGCCTTTCTAGACAGGGAGGCACTGAAGCTTTCTTT; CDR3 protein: CASSLSRQGGTEAFF
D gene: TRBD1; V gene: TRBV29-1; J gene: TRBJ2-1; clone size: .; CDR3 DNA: TGCAGCGTTGTCCGGGACAGGTCTTCTCCGGAGCAGTTCTTC; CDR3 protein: CSVVRDRSSPEQFF
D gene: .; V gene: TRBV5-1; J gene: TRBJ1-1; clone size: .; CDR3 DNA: TGCGCCAGCAGCTTCGGACGTTACGGCACTGAAGCTTTCTTT; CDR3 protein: CASSFGRYGTEAFF
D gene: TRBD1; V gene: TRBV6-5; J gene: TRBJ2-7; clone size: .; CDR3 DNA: TGTGCCAGCAGCCAGGGACAGGGGGTTGCATACGAGCAGTACTTC; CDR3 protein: CASSQGQGVAYEQYF
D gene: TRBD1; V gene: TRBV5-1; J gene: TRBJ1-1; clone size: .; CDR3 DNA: TGCGCCAGCAGCTTGCCCGGGACAGGGGGCGGAAACACTGAAGCTTTCTTT; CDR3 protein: CASSLPGTGGGNTEAFF
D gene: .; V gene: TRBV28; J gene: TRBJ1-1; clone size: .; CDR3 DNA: TGTGCCAGCACCGATCATTCAGGGGCCACTGAAGCTTTCTTT; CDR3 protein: CASTDHSGATEAFF
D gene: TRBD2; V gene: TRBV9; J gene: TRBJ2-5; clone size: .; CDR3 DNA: TGTGCCAGCAGCCCCGGGACCGTGAGCGGGAGGAGAGAGACCCAGTACTTC; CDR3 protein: CASSPGTVSGRRETQYF
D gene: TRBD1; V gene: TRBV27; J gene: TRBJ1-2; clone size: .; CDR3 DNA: TGTGCCAGCAGCAACGACAGGGACTATGGCTACACCTTC; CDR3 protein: CASSNDRDYGYTF
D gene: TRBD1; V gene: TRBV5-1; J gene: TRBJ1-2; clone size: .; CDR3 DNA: TGCGCCAGCAGCCCGGGGACAGGGGATGGCTACACCTTC; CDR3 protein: CASSPGTGDGYTF
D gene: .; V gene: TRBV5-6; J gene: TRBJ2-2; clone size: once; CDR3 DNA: TGTGCCAGCAGCTTGGGGGTCCCTCGATGGACCGGGGAGCTGTTTTTT; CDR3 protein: CASSLGVPRWTGELFF
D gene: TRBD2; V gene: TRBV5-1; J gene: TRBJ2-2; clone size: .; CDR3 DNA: TGCGCCAGCAGCTGGACTAGCGAGGCCGGGGAGCTGTTTTTT; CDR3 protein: CASSWTSEAGELFF
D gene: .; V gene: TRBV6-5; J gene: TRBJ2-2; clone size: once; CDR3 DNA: TGTGCCAGCAGCAGACAGCCGTCGAACACCGGGGAGCTGTTTTTT; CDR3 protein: CASSRQPSNTGELFF
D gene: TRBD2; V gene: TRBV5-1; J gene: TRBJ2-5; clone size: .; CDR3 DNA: TGCGCCAGCAGCCTGGCGGGGGGTAGCCAAGAGACCCAGTACTTC; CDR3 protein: CASSLAGGSQETQYF
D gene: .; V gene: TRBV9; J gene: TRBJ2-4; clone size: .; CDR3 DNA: TGTGCCAGCAGCCTTGGGACTCCCCCTGGGGACATTCAGTACTTC; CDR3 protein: CASSLGTPPGDIQYF
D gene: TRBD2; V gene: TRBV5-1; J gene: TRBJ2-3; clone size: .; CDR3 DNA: TGCGCCAGCAGCTTGACTAGCGGGGGGGCAGATACGCAGTATTTT; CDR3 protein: CASSLTSGGADTQYF
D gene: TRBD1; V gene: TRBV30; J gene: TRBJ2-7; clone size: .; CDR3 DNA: TGTGCCTGGAGGGTGGACAGGGGGGTGAAGGAGCAGTACTTC; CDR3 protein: CAWRVDRGVKEQYF
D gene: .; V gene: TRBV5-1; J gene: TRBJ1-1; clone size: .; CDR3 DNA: TGCGCCAGCAGCTTGGACGGGGGGATTAGCACTGAAGCTTTCTTT; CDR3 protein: CASSLDGGISTEAFF
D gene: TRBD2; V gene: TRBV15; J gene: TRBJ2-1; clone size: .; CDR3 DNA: TGTGCCACCAGCAAAGATAGCGGGGGGGCAGTCAATGAGCAGTTCTTC; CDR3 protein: CATSKDSGGAVNEQFF
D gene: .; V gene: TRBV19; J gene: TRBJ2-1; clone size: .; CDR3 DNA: TGTGCCAGTAGTGGACCCCCTAGCACTAGTCGGCAGTTCTTC; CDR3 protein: CASSGPPSTSRQFF
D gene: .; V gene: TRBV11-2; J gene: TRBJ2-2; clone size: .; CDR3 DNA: TGTGCCAGCAGCCCAGGGGTGTGGCTCCTGGCCGGGGAGCTGTTTTTT; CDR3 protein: CASSPGVWLLAGELFF
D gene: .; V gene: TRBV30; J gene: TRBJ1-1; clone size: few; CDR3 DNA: TGTGCCTGGAGTCCCGGGACAAGAGCTTTCTTT; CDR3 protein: CAWSPGTRAFF
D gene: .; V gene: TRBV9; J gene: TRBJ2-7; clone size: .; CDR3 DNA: TGTGCCAGCAGCGTAGTCCCTAGTCCTCGCGAGCAGTACTTC; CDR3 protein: CASSVVPSPREQYF
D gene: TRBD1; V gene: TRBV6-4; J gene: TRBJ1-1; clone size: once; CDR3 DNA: TGTGCCAGCAGGGATACGGACAGGTCTACTGAAGCTTTCTTT; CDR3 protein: CASRDTDRSTEAFF
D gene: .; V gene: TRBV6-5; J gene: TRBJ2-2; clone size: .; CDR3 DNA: TGTGCCAGTTCCCTACGAGGCGGGGAGCTGTTTTTT; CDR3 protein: CASSLRGGELFF
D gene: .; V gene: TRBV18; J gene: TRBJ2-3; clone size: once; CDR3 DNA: TGTGCCAGCTCACCACCGGATAACACAGATACGCAGTATTTT; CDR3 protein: CASSPPDNTDTQYF
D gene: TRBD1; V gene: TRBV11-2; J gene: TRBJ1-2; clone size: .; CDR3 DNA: TGTGCCAGCAGGCAAGGGACAGGGGGATGGAACAACTATGGCTACACCTTC; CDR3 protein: CASRQGTGGWNNYGYTF
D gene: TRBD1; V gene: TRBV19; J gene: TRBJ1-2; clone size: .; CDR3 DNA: TGTGCCAGTAGTCCTTCCGGGACAGGGGGGTCCTATGGCTACACCTTC; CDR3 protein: CASSPSGTGGSYGYTF